The entry below describes one TCR beta chain. Its antigen is unknown. Within one base of it there is no much larger clone, and no base qualities were kept. In the germline V gene, CDR1 corresponds to MGHRA and CDR2 to YSYEKL. The CDR3 numbers 15 residues from cysteine through phenylalanine. Only CDR3 DNA is held: 45 bases, read in frame from base 1. For this chain, trimming is 5 bases at the V end and 3 bases at the J end, and the number of junction bases without a gene match is 4. A MiSeq instrument was used for deep resolution sequencing, which targeted depths ranging from 1 in 1 million up to 1 in 200,000 T cells, with coverage averaging 10x for each clonotype. TCR beta libraries were generated with the immunoSEQ hsTCRB Kit. The paper's processing steps were these. The data were analyzed with ImmunoSEQ Analyzer and ImmunoSEQ Data Assistant, and V, D and J gene assignments followed IMGT definitions. Clonality, which ranges from 0 to 1, was calculated as one minus the normalized Shannon entropy of productive rearrangement frequencies. Public clonotype analysis was restricted to overrepresented clonotypes comprising at least 0.05% of each patient's repertoire. Repertoires from some 14 age-matched healthy donors in immuneACCESS were used as clonality controls. TCRdb's version of the immuneACCESS table is confined to in-frame rearrangements and falls short of the full clone set. An unresolved V gene accounts for under half of the shortfall where checked; the remainder is of unknown origin. Clonal size and the V and J genes are those of that table, whereas D and trimming came from the DNA. The sample table contains over 25,000 clones; only one count was recorded for 70% to 80% of them. 51% of the sample is taken by the ten largest.

This entry comes from a study of cytotoxic CD8 clonotypes in ibrutinib-treated CLL (dated by TCRdb to the early 2020s). Broadly, across the study: The cohort was composed of some ten relapsed/refractory and fewer than 16 treatment-naive patients; IGHV unmutated status was identified in 17 patients. Responses were partial in roughly 24 patients and complete in 2; after median about 70 months follow-up, around 15 stayed in remission and about twelve progressed. Response samples were obtained after a median of approximately twelve months of treatment, with a range of about 6 to 36 months. On average, each sample had approximately 280,000 productive templates and approximately 89,000 productive rearrangements. Longitudinal samples were obtainable from about 30% of the roughly 90 participants in the trial. Cryopreserved peripheral blood mononuclear cells were obtained before treatment, at response, and at either sustained remission or disease progression. All remission and progressive disease samples were collected while patients were still receiving ibrutinib.

General findings and caveats noted by the study authors: Baseline clonality was found to be higher than that of age-matched healthy donors and was strongly correlated with circulating CD8+ T-cell counts. Sampling times were not matched between sustained-remission and progressing patients, and lymph node repertoires were not studied. Clonality increased at ibrutinib response, stayed stable in sustained remission, and fell back toward baseline at progression. Public clonotypes were rare and either shrank or stayed stable during treatment, and the rise in clonality at ibrutinib response reflected expansion of private clonotypes.

For TCR beta library preparation, 1.5 to 2.5 micrograms of genomic DNA were extracted from the cryopreserved PBMCs. Longitudinal blood samples from CLL patients on ibrutinib monotherapy underwent high-throughput TCR beta sequencing. The patients were enrolled in a single-center, open-label phase 2 trial of ibrutinib monotherapy. The sequencing here drew on PBMCs, taken after 36 months of ibrutinib treatment. The chain uses TRBV4-1 and TRBJ1-6, with TRBD1 identical over 7 junction bases. The TCR originated in a human donor with chronic lymphocytic leukemia. DNA sequence: TGCGCCAGCAGCGCCCGGGACAGCTATAATTCACCCCTCCACTTT. This sequence encodes CASSARDSYNSPLHF.